This T cell receptor (gamma chain) was documented in a study of gamma-delta T cells after stem cell transplantation. With CATT, TCRdb re-called clones from the RT-PCR reads. The data contain over 1,500 gamma-chain clones, less than 3.5% of them seen just once; the ten biggest clones take up around 28%. There are a few counts of this clone. A far larger clone differs by one base, so this is likely a read error. The sample has other DNA sequences that encode this CDR3 too. Germline V gene data show CDR1 as GITISATS and CDR2 as ISYDGTV (reference sequence). This CDR3 contains 16 residues. The receptor was isolated from a human donor. It is not recorded whose cells these are; they may come from a transplant donor. The sequenced sample was gamma-delta T cells. The chain has TRGV9 and TRGJP. CDR3 coding DNA: TGTGCCTTGTGGGAGGGTCAAGAGCTGGGCAAAAAAATCAAGGTATTT. Translated: CALWEGQELGKKIKVF.